These 13 T cell receptor beta chains were sequenced from one sample in a study of blood T cell repertoires in COVID-19. The table came from immunoSEQ multiplex PCR; TCRdb's copy has only in-frame clones and leaves some out. The sample has roughly 39,000 clones; roughly 90% are singletons. Source material: peripheral blood. Receptors were obtained from a human donor in a cohort sampled during active COVID-19.

The J gene is TRBJ1-1, the V gene TRBV18; no firm D call. Germline CDR1 is KGHSH and CDR2 is LQKENI. V shed 0 bases and J shed 11 bases, with 16 bases lying between them. The CDR3 consists of 14 residues. CDR3 sequence (DNA): TGTGCCAGCTCACCACCGAGCTCATCTTTCCTGGCTTTCTTT. Its protein is CASSPPSSSFLAFF.

This chain links TRBV5-1 with TRBJ1-2; D is unresolved. The CDR3 is made up of 14 amino acids. In germline, CDR1 is SGHRS, CDR2 YFSETQ. The ends were cut back, 4 bases at V and 2 bases at J, with 12 bases in the middle. CDR3 DNA: TGCGCCAGCAGCCGATTACAGCGGAACTATGGCTACACCTTC. Encoded protein: CASSRLQRNYGYTF. Combining the CDR3 with reference TRBV5-1 and TRBJ1-2 gives the whole variable domain KAGVTQTPRYLIKTRGQQVTLSCSPISGHRSVSWYQQTPGQGLQFLFEYFSETQRNKGNFPGRFSGRQFSNSRSEMNVSTLELGDSALYLCASSRLQRNYGYTFGSGTRLTVV.

This rearrangement joins TRBV12-3 or TRBV12-4 to TRBJ2-7; no clear D. This CDR3 region has 13 residues. With 5 bases removed from V and 2 bases from J, the gap between germline ends came to 10 bases. The CDR3 loop is CASSMTETYEQYF. CDR3 bases: TGTGCCAGCAGTATGACGGAGACCTACGAGCAGTACTTC.

The chain joins TRBV5-1 to TRBJ2-5; TRBD2 matches at 8 bases. Trimming cost V 3 bases and J 2 bases; bases outside gene matches: 12. CDR3 size: 17 residues. CDR1 and CDR2 from the germline V gene are SGHRS and YFSETQ. The CDR3 reads CASSSTVAGGNQETQYF. The DNA for the CDR3 is TGCGCCAGCAGCTCGACTGTCGCGGGGGGAAATCAAGAGACCCAGTACTTC.

The chain combines TRBV28 with TRBJ1-2; D uncertain. This CDR3 contains 15 residues. The germline V gene has CDR1 MDHEN and CDR2 SYDVKM. V was cut by 7 bases and J by 6 bases, with 21 bases left in between. The DNA for the CDR3 is TGTGCCAGCACCCCCATACTTGTGAGTTCGAATGGCTACACCTTC. Amino acid sequence: CASTPILVSSNGYTF.

The CDR3 DNA reads TGTGCCAGCAGTACAGTTTATGGCTACACCTTC. It codes for CASSTVYGYTF. The rearrangement joins TRBV5-6 to TRBJ1-2; D remains ambiguous. Germline lookup yields CDR1 SGHDT and CDR2 YYEEEE. V lost 5 bases, J lost 5 bases, and 7 bases lay in between. The CDR3 extends over 11 amino acids.

This chain links TRBV2 with TRBJ2-5; tentative D call: TRBD1 (5 bases). Trimming took off 2 bases at V and 4 bases at J, with 5 bases between the two ends. Germline lookup yields CDR1 SNHLY and CDR2 FYNNEI. CDR3 length: 12 amino acids. The CDR3 DNA is TGTGCCAGCAGTGAAAGGGGAGAGACCCAGTACTTC. This codes for CASSERGETQYF.

V and J are TRBV5-4 and TRBJ1-2, with 7 bases matching TRBD1. From germline, CDR1 is SGHNT and CDR2 YYREEE (reference sequence). The CDR3 extends over 13 amino acids. V lost 4 bases to trimming and J lost 6 bases; unmatched junction nucleotides: 6. CDR3 residues: CASSTDRVDGYTF. In DNA form, the CDR3 reads TGTGCCAGCAGCACTGACAGGGTTGATGGCTACACCTTC.

This chain joins TRBV28 and TRBJ1-2; TRBD1 is a possible D gene (5 bases). Germline CDR1 and CDR2: MDHEN and SYDVKM. V shed 7 bases and J shed 4 bases, with 16 bases lying between them. There are 14 residues in the CDR3. The CDR3 reads CASINPTGFYGYTF. The CDR3 bases are TGTGCCAGCATAAACCCAACAGGATTCTATGGCTACACCTTC.

V usage is TRBV11-2 and J usage is TRBJ2-7, with a possible D match to TRBD2 (7 bases). This CDR3 has 13 residues. Germline V lookup: CDR1 SGHAT, CDR2 FQNNGV. The V and J ends lost 8 bases and 1 base respectively, with 12 bases between them. For the CDR3, the DNA is TGTGCCAGCTCTGCGGGGGCATCCTACGAGCAGTACTTC. The encoded protein is CASSAGASYEQYF. The whole variable domain, remainder taken from reference TRBV11-2 and TRBJ2-7, is EAGVAQSPRYKIIEKRQSVAFWCNPISGHATLYWYQQILGQGPKLLIQFQNNGVVDDSQLPKDRFSAERLKGVDSTLKIQPAKLEDSAVYLCASSAGASYEQYFGPGTRLTVT.

The sample holds a few counts of this clone. The chain uses TRBV28 and TRBJ1-5, with 7 bases fitting TRBD1. CDR3 length: 16 residues. V was clipped by 7 bases and J by 2 bases; unmatched bases: 11. The germline CDR1 and CDR2 sequences are MDHEN and SYDVKM. Written as DNA, the CDR3 is TGTGCCAGCAAAAGACAGGGCATTTGGGGCAATCAGCCCCAGCATTTT. It translates to CASKRQGIWGNQPQHF.

The rearrangement uses TRBV4-3 and TRBJ1-1; D remains unclear. The CDR3 has 14 amino acids. Germline CDR1 reads LGHNA; CDR2 reads YSLEER. V was trimmed by 0 bases and J by 2 bases, leaving 7 bases between them. Here the CDR3 reads CASSQEPGNTEAFF. CDR3 in DNA: TGCGCCAGCAGCCAAGAACCGGGAAACACTGAAGCTTTCTTT.

The chain joins TRBV6-5 to TRBJ2-1; D is perhaps TRBD1 (5 bases). There are 14 residues in the CDR3. Germline CDR1 reads MNHEY; CDR2 reads SVGAGI. Trimming cost V 1 base and J 9 bases, with 13 bases left between them. This CDR3 reads CASSYYIEGAEQFF. The CDR3 nucleotides read TGTGCCAGCAGTTACTACATAGAAGGGGCTGAGCAGTTCTTC.